This TCR beta chain was obtained from a study of post-analysis software for immune sequencing data. Whole-study context: The cohort encompassed relapsing-remitting, secondary progressive and progressive-relapsing multiple sclerosis disease courses. Whole-study results and caveats: Elevated frequency relative to controls characterized roughly 5 TRBV segments in patients, TRBV5-6, TRBV5-1 and TRBV20-1 among them.

The TCR beta cDNA libraries contained unique molecular identifiers. TCRdb redid the calling of the PCR reads with MiXCR, one entry per CDR3 protein. In the table there are some 160,000 distinct CDR3 sequences, roughly 35% of which are singletons. CDR3 size: 15 residues. In germline, CDR1 is DFQATT, CDR2 SNEGSKA (reference sequence). V was clipped by 2 bases and J by 5 bases; unmatched bases: 8. With regard to this clonotype: Its cognate antigen is unknown.

Here the sequenced sample was blood, taken after autologous hematopoietic stem cell transplantation. J is TRBJ2-7 and V is TRBV20-1; TRBD2 matches at 11 bases. The clonotype originates from a girl between 10 and 17 years old with multiple sclerosis. The DNA of the CDR3 is TGCAGTGCTAGACCCGAACTAGCGGGAGTTCACGAGCAGTACTTC. Amino acids: CSARPELAGVHEQYF.